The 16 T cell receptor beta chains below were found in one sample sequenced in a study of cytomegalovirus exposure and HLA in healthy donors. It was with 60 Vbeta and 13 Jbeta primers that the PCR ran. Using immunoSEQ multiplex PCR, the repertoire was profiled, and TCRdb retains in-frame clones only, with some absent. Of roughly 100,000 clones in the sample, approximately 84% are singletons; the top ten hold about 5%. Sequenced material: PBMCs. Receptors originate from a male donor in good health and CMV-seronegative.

CDR3 in amino acids: CASSLHRDSAEAFF. The CDR3 DNA follows: TGTGCCAGCAGCCTACACCGGGACTCGGCTGAAGCTTTCTTT. The rearrangement links TRBV5-5 to TRBJ1-1; D is possibly TRBD1 (5 bases). With 4 bases removed from V and 6 bases from J, the gap between germline ends came to 16 bases. CDR3 length equals 14 residues. Germline V lookup: CDR1 SGHKS, CDR2 YYEKEE (reference sequence).

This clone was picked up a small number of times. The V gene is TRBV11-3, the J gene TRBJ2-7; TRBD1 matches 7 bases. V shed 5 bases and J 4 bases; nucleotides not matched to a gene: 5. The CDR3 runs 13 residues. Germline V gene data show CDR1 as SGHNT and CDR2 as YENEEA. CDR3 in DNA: TGTGCCAGCAGCCCGGGACAGACATACGAGCAGTACTTC. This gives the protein CASSPGQTYEQYF.

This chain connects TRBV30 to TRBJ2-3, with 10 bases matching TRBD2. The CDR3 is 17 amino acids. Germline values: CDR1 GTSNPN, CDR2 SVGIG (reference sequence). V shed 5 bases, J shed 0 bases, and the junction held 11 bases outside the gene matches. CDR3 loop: CAWSSLGLAESTDTQYF. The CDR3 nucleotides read TGTGCCTGGTCCTCCCTCGGACTAGCGGAGAGCACAGATACGCAGTATTTT.

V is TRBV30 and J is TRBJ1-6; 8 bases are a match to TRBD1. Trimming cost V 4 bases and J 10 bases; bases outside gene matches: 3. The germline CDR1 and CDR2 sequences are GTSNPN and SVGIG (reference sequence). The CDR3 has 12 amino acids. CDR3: CAWTGGRSPLHF. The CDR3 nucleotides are TGTGCCTGGACAGGGGGCAGGTCACCCCTCCACTTT.

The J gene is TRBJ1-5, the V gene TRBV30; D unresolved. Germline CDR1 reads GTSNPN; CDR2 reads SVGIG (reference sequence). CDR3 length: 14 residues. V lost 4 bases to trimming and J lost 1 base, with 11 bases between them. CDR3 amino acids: CAWTPSSSNQPQHF. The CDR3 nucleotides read TGTGCCTGGACCCCCTCTTCGAGCAATCAGCCCCAGCATTTT.

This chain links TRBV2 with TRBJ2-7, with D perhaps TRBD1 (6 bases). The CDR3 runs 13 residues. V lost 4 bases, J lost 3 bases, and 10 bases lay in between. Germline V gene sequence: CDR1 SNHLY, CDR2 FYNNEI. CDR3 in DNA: TGTGCCAGCAGTGGACAGGTGTACTACGAGCAGTACTTC. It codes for CASSGQVYYEQYF.

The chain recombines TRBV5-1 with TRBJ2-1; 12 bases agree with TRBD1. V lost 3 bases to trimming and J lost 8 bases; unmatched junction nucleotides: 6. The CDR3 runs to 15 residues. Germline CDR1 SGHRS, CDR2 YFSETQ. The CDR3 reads CASSSHGTGGDEQFF. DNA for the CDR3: TGCGCCAGCAGCTCCCACGGGACAGGGGGCGATGAGCAGTTCTTC.

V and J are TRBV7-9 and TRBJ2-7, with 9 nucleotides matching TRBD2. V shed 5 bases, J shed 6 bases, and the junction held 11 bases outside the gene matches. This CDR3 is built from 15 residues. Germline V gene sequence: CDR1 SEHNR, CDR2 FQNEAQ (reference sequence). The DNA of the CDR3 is TGTGCCAGCAGCGTTAGCGGGAGAAGCGGAGGCGAGCAGTACTTC. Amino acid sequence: CASSVSGRSGGEQYF.

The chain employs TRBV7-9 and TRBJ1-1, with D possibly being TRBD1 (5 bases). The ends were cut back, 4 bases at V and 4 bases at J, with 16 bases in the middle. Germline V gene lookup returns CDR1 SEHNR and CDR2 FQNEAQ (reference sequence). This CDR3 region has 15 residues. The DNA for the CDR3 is TGTGCCAGCAGCTCTCACGCCGGGGGGTCCACTGAAGCTTTCTTT. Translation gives CASSSHAGGSTEAFF.

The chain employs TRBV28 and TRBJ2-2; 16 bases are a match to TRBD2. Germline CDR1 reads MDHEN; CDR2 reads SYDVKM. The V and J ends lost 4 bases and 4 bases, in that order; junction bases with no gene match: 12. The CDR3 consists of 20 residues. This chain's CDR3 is CASSSRPGTSGRGGTGELFF. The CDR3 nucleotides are TGTGCCAGCAGTTCTCGCCCCGGGACTAGCGGGAGGGGGGGCACCGGGGAGCTGTTTTTT.

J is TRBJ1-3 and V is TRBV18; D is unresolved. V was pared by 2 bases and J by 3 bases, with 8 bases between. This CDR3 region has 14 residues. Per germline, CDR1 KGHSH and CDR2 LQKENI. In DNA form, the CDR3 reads TGTGCCAGCTCACCAAACGGGGTTGGAAACACCATATATTTT. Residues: CASSPNGVGNTIYF.

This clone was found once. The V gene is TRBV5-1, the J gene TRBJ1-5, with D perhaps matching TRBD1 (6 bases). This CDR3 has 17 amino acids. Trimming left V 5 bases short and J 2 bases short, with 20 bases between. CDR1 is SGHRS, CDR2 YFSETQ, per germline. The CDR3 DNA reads TGCGCCAGCAGTCGGGGCCCACAGGGCCAGGGCAATCAGCCCCAGCATTTT. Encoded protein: CASSRGPQGQGNQPQHF.

The CDR3 here is CASSPRQEVYGEQFF. The CDR3 DNA follows: TGTGCCAGCAGCCCCCGCCAGGAGGTTTACGGTGAGCAGTTCTTC. The rearrangement links TRBV9 to TRBJ2-1, with D possibly being TRBD2 (5 bases). Germline loops: CDR1 SGDLS, CDR2 YYNGEE. V lost 4 bases and J lost 9, with 20 bases in between. The CDR3 has 15 amino acids.

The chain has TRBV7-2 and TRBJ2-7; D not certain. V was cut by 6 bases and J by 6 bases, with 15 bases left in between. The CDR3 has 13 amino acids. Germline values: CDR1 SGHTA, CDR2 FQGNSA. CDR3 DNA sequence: TGTGCCAGCAGAAGTCCCACGGAGAGCGAGCAGTACTTC. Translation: CASRSPTESEQYF. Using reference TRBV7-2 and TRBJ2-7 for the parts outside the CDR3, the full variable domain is GAGVSQSPSNKVTEKGKDVELRCDPISGHTALYWYRQSLGQGLEFLIYFQGNSAPDKSGLPSDRFSAERTGGSVSTLTIQRTQQEDSAVYLCASRSPTESEQYFGPGTRLTVT.

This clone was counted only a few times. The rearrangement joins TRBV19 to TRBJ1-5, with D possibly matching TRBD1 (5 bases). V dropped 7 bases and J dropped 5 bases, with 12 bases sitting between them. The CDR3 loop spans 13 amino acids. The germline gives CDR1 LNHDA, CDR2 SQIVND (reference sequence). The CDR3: CASTQRGDQPQHF. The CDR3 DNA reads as TGTGCCAGTACTCAGCGGGGGGATCAGCCCCAGCATTTT. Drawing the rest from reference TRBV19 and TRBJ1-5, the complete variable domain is DGGITQSPKYLFRKEGQNVTLSCEQNLNHDAMYWYRQDPGQGLRLIYYSQIVNDFQKGDIAEGYSVSREKKESFPLTVTSAQKNPTAFYLCASTQRGDQPQHFGDGTRLSIL.

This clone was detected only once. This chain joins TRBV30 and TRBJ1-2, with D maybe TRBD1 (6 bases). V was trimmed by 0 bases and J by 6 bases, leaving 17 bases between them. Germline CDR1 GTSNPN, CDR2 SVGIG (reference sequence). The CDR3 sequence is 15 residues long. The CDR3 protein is CAWSVGGHSLDGYTF. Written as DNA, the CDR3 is TGTGCCTGGAGTGTAGGGGGACATTCCCTTGATGGCTACACCTTC.